The T cell receptor beta chain under discussion was sequenced for a study of cytomegalovirus exposure and HLA in healthy donors. 60 Vbeta and 13 Jbeta primers were used in PCR. Only in-frame clones appear in the TCRdb table, and some are missing; sequencing was by immunoSEQ multiplex PCR. This table holds about 190,000 clones, just under 75% found once. This clone has only a few counts. Germline V lookup: CDR1 MNHNS, CDR2 SASEGT. The CDR3 consists of 14 residues. Trimming took 5 bases from V and 2 from J, leaving 10 bases between them. Sequencing was done on a sample of PBMCs. This chain uses TRBV6-1 with TRBJ1-3, with D hard to call. The clonotype originates from a woman aged 25 to 39 in good health and CMV-seropositive. For the CDR3, the DNA is TGTGCCAGCAGTCCTATTTCCACTGGAAACACCATATATTTT. Protein sequence: CASSPISTGNTIYF.